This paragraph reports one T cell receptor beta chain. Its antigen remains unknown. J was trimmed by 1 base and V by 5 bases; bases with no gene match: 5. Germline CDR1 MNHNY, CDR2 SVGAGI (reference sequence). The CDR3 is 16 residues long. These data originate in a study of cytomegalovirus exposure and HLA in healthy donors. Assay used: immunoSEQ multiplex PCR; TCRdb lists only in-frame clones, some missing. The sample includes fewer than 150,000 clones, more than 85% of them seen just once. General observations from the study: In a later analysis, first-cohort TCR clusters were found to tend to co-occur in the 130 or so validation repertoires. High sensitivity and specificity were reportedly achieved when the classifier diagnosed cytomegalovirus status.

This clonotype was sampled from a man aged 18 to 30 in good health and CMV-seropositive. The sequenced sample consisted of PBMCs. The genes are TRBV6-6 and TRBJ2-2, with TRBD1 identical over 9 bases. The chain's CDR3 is CASSAPGQGNTGELFF. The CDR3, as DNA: TGTGCCAGCAGTGCCCCGGGACAGGGGAACACCGGGGAGCTGTTTTTT.